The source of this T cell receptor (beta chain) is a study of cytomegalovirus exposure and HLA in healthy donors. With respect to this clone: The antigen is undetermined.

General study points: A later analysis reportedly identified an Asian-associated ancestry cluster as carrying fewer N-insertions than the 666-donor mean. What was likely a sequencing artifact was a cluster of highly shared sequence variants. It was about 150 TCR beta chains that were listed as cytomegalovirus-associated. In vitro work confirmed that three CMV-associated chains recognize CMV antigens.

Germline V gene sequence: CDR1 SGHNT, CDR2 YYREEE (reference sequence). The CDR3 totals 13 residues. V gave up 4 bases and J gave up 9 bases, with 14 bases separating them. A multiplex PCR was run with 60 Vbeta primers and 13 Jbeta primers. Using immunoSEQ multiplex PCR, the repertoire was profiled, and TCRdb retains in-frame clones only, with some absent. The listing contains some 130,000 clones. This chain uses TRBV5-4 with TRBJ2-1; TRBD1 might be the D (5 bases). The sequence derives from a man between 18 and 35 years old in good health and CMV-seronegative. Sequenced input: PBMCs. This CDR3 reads CASSLGANSEQFF. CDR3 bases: TGTGCCAGCAGCCTAGGGGCCAATTCTGAGCAGTTCTTC. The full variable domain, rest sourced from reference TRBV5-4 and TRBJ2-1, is ETGVTQSPTHLIKTRGQQVTLRCSSQSGHNTVSWYQQALGQGPQFIFQYYREEENGRGNFPPRFSGLQFPNYSSELNVNALELDDSALYLCASSLGANSEQFFGPGTRLTVL.